Here is one T cell receptor (beta chain) with its context. Per germline, CDR1 LGHNA and CDR2 YNFKEQ. This CDR3 is 15 amino acids long. Unmatched junction bases numbered 6, after V lost 5 bases and J lost 4 bases. Sequenced by immunoSEQ multiplex PCR; TCRdb stores in-frame clones only, minus some. The sample has about 120,000 clones, around 90% seen once; the top ten hold about 5.4%. The data were taken from a study of T cell responses to AZD1222 COVID-19 vaccine. The V gene is TRBV4-2, the J gene TRBJ2-5; 11 nucleotides align to TRBD2. The TCR sequence derives from an adult in good health. This specimen consisted of peripheral blood, obtained on day 0 of AZD1222 vaccination. The CDR3 nucleotides are TGTGCCAGCAGCTTTAGCGGGGGGGTCGGAGAGACCCAGTACTTC. It encodes CASSFSGGVGETQYF.